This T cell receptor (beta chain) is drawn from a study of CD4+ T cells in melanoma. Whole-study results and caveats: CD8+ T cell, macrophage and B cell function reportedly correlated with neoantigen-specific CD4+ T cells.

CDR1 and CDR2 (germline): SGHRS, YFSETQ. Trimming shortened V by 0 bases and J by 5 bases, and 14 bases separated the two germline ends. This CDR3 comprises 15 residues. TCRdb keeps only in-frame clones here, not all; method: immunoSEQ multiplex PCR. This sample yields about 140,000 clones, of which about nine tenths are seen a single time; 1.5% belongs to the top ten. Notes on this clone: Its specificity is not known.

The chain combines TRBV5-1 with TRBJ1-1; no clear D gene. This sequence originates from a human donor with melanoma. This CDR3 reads CASSLADVKKTEAFF. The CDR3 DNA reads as TGCGCCAGCAGCTTGGCTGACGTAAAAAAGACTGAAGCTTTCTTT.